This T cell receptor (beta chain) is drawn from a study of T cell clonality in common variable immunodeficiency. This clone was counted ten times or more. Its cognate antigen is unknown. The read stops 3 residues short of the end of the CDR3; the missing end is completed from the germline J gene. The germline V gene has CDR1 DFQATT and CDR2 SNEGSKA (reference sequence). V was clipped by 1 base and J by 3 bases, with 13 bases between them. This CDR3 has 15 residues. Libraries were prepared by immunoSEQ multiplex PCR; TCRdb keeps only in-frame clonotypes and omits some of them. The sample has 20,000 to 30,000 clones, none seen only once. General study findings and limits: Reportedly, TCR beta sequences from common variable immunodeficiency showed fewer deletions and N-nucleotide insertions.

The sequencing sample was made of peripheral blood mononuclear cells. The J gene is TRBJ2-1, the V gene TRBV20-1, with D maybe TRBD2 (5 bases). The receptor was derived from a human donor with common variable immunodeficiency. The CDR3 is CSARVPLVFYNEQFF. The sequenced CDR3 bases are TGCAGTGCTAGAGTGCCACTAGTTTTCTACAATGAG.